The T cell receptor (beta chain) under discussion was sequenced for a study of neurological immune-mediated disorders. CDR1 and CDR2 from the germline V gene are SGHVS and FNYEAQ. The germline V and J ends were trimmed by 1 base and 1 base, with 8 bases remaining between them. CDR3 length: 14 residues. A single record per CDR3 protein comes from TCRdb applying MiXCR to the 5' RACE reads. The profile shows 20,000 to 30,000 distinct CDR3 sequences, approximately 2.7% of them singletons. The J gene is TRBJ2-7, the V gene TRBV7-6; D call uncertain. Sequenced sample: PBMCs. The TCR was taken from a woman aged 50 to 60 with multiple sclerosis. Written as DNA, the CDR3 is TGTGCCAGCAGCTTAGAAGCCGGATCCTACGAGCAGTACTTC. Translating it yields CASSLEAGSYEQYF.